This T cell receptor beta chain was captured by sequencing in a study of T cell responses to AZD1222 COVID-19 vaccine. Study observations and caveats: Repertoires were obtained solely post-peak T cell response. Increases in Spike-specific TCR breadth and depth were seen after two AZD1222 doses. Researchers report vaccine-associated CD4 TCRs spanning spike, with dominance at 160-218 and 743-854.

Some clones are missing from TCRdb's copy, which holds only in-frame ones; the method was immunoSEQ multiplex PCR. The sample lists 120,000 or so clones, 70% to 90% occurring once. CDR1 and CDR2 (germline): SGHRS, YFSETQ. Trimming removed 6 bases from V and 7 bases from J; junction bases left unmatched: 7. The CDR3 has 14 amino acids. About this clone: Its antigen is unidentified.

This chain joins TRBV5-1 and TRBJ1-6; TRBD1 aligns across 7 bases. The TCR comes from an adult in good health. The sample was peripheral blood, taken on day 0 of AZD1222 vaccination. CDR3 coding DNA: TGCGCCAGCAAAACAGGGGTAGGGAATTCACCCCTCCACTTT. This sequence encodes CASKTGVGNSPLHF. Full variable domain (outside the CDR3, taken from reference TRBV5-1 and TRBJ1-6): KAGVTQTPRYLIKTRGQQVTLSCSPISGHRSVSWYQQTPGQGLQFLFEYFSETQRNKGNFPGRFSGRQFSNSRSEMNVSTLELGDSALYLCASKTGVGNSPLHFGNGTRLTVT.